The sequence of this TCR beta chain was determined in a study of T cell responses to AZD1222 COVID-19 vaccine. V gave up 7 bases and J gave up 4 bases, with 10 bases separating them. This CDR3 contains 12 residues. Germline V gives CDR1 SGHDN, CDR2 FVKESK. To note about this clone: Its antigen is still unknown.

Study-wide points: The breadth and depth of Spike-specific TCRs increased once two AZD1222 doses had been given.

Method: immunoSEQ multiplex PCR; TCRdb's copy keeps in-frame clones and lacks some. The table shows a few hundred thousand clones, with approximately 93% occurring only once. The clonotype originates from an adult in good health. Sequencing used peripheral blood, obtained on day 0 of AZD1222 vaccination. This chain links TRBV14 with TRBJ1-1; D may be TRBD1 (5 bases). CDR3 in DNA: TGTGCCAGCACCCAGGGAGGCACTGAAGCTTTCTTT. Its protein is CASTQGGTEAFF.